These 29 T cell receptor beta chains share one sample of origin, sequenced in a study of blood T cells in healthy people across ages. Next came a second PCR, run for about 6 to 11 cycles, which used a sample-barcoded 5' primer along with a J-beta primer mix. One entry per CDR3 protein results from TCRdb running MiXCR on the 5' RACE reads. The table records fewer than 650,000 distinct CDR3 sequences, about 26% of them present only once. These data were also filed under a second study, of T cells of mothers and their children.

Sequenced input: blood. The origin of the receptors is a boy between 2 and 10 years old in good health.

The V call is TRBV20-1, the J call TRBJ2-1, with unresolved D. Trimming shortened V by 2 bases and J by 3 bases, and 14 bases separated the two germline ends. The CDR3 covers 15 residues. CDR1 is DFQATT and CDR2 is SNEGSKA in the germline V gene (reference sequence). CDR3 sequence (DNA): TGCAGTGCTAGACCGGACCGAAAGGTCTACAATGAGCAGTTCTTC. As protein: CSARPDRKVYNEQFF.

The chain joins TRBV14 to TRBJ1-1; D remains ambiguous. V was cut by 0 bases and J by 10 bases, with 12 bases left in between. Germline V gene sequence: CDR1 SGHDN, CDR2 FVKESK. The CDR3 totals 13 residues. DNA for the CDR3: TGTGCCAGCAGCCAAGAGTTTCTACTGGGAGCTTTCTTT. Translating gives CASSQEFLLGAFF.

A few counts support this clonotype. This chain uses TRBV20-1 with TRBJ2-5; 11 bases map to TRBD2. The V gene end was trimmed by 6 bases and the J gene end by 2 bases; junction bases not matched to a gene: 14. CDR3 size: 17 residues. Germline values: CDR1 DFQATT, CDR2 SNEGSKA (reference sequence). CDR3 sequence: CSAKRLAGRHLQETQYF. The CDR3 region has the DNA TGCAGTGCCAAGAGACTAGCGGGGCGTCACCTACAAGAGACCCAGTACTTC.

This clonotype occurred many times. V gene TRBV7-2 combines with J gene TRBJ2-5; 9 positions agree with TRBD2. The CDR3 is 14 amino acids. In germline, CDR1 is SGHTA, CDR2 FQGNSA. V lost 5 bases and J lost 2; bases outside the gene matches: 3. CDR3 nucleotides: TGTGCCAGCAGCATCACTAGCGGGCAAGAGACCCAGTACTTC. It specifies CASSITSGQETQYF.

The V and J genes are TRBV13 and TRBJ2-5; TRBD1 aligns across 7 bases. Germline CDR1 and CDR2: PRHDT and FYEKMQ (reference sequence). This CDR3 has 20 residues. J was trimmed by 4 bases and V by 5 bases; bases with no gene match: 25. CDR3 bases: TGTGCCAGCAGCCGACTAAGACTCGACAGCAGGGGGATGATGGGAGAGACCCAGTACTTC. It yields the protein CASSRLRLDSRGMMGETQYF.

This clonotype has more than one count but fewer than ten. V and J are TRBV4-1 and TRBJ2-1, with a weak D call TRBD2 (5 bases). The CDR3 covers 16 residues. The V gene lost 0 bases and the J gene lost 5 bases, with 14 bases spanning the gap. From germline, CDR1 is MGHRA and CDR2 YSYEKL. Here the CDR3 DNA reads TGCGCCAGCAGCCAAGATCCATTCCCGGGAAACAATGAGCAGTTCTTC. As protein: CASSQDPFPGNNEQFF.

CDR3 sequence: CASSLAPASGNTIYF. Written as DNA, the CDR3 is TGTGCCAGCAGCTTAGCGCCGGCCTCTGGAAACACCATATATTTT. The gene calls are TRBV7-2 and TRBJ1-3; D not certain. The length of the CDR3 is 15 residues. With 0 bases removed from V and 0 bases from J, the gap between germline ends came to 6 bases. CDR1 is SGHTA, CDR2 FQGNSA, per germline.

V is TRBV6-5 and J is TRBJ2-7; tentatively, D is TRBD1 (5 bases). V dropped 6 bases and J dropped 0 bases, with 9 bases sitting between them. This CDR3 comprises 13 residues. From germline, CDR1 is MNHEY and CDR2 SVGAGI. CDR3 protein: CASRQESSYEQYF. The CDR3 DNA follows: TGTGCCAGCAGACAGGAGAGCTCCTACGAGCAGTACTTC.

In its sample, this clonotype was seen many times. V gene TRBV5-1 combines with J gene TRBJ1-2; no firm D call. The CDR3 has 15 amino acids. Trimming took 0 bases from V and 8 from J, leaving 17 bases between them. The germline gives CDR1 SGHRS, CDR2 YFSETQ. The CDR3 is CASSLGASGDSGYTF. The CDR3 DNA follows: TGCGCCAGCAGCTTGGGCGCCAGTGGGGATAGCGGCTACACCTTC.

This clonotype was observed a handful of times. V is TRBV6-5 and J is TRBJ1-4; TRBD1 matches 10 bases. CDR3 size: 15 residues. The ends lost 7 bases at V and 6 bases at J; junction bases unmatched: 8. The germline gives CDR1 MNHEY, CDR2 SVGAGI. The CDR3 sequence: CASNQGGTGDEKLFF. In DNA form, the CDR3 reads TGTGCCAGCAACCAGGGAGGGACAGGGGATGAAAAACTGTTTTTT.

The chain couples TRBV12-3 or TRBV12-4 to TRBJ2-2, with D hard to call. V dropped 3 bases and J dropped 0 bases, with 8 bases sitting between them. The length of the CDR3 is 15 residues. CDR3 nucleotides: TGTGCCAGCAGTTTTGGCCCACCGAACACCGGGGAGCTGTTTTTT. Its translation is CASSFGPPNTGELFF.

This clonotype was counted only a few times. CDR3 sequence: CASSSVVSYEQYF. In DNA form, the CDR3 reads TGCGCCAGCAGCTCGGTAGTTTCCTACGAGCAGTACTTC. The J gene is TRBJ2-7, the V gene TRBV5-1; D is unresolved. V was pared by 3 bases and J by 1 base, with 8 bases between. Germline V gene lookup returns CDR1 SGHRS and CDR2 YFSETQ. The CDR3 sequence is 13 residues long.

The chain is built from TRBV9 and TRBJ1-1; D may be TRBD1 (6 bases). Germline V CDR1 and CDR2: SGDLS, YYNGEE. The CDR3 totals 15 residues. Trimming pared 3 bases from V and 5 bases from J, leaving 17 bases between. The CDR3 coding sequence is TGTGCCAGCAGCGAGCTAGACAGGTGGTGGACTGAAGCTTTCTTT. This gives the protein CASSELDRWWTEAFF.

The chain combines TRBV20-1 with TRBJ1-5, with D possibly matching TRBD1 (6 bases). Germline V gene sequence: CDR1 DFQATT, CDR2 SNEGSKA (reference sequence). The CDR3 length is 14 residues. V was clipped by 5 bases and J by 5 bases, with 16 bases between them. The CDR3 DNA reads TGCAGTGCTGCGTCCGGACAGAACTATCAGCCCCAGCATTTT. This sequence encodes CSAASGQNYQPQHF.

This clonotype was seen more than once but under ten times. The rearrangement uses TRBV9 and TRBJ1-1; 7 positions agree with TRBD1. Germline CDR1 SGDLS, CDR2 YYNGEE. This CDR3 is 15 amino acids long. V lost 0 bases to trimming and J lost 6 bases; unmatched junction nucleotides: 8. In DNA form, the CDR3 reads TGTGCCAGCAGCGTAGGGCCAGGGGGTGTCGCTGAAGCTTTCTTT. The encoded protein is CASSVGPGGVAEAFF.

The chain combines TRBV7-8 with TRBJ1-2, with 7 bases aligning to TRBD1. CDR1 SGHVS and CDR2 FQNEAQ come from the germline V gene. The CDR3 runs to 15 residues. Trimming cost V 0 bases and J 4 bases; bases outside gene matches: 5. CDR3 DNA sequence: TGTGCCAGCAGCTTAGCAGTGCAGGGGGGCTATGGCTACACCTTC. This codes for CASSLAVQGGYGYTF. The whole variable domain, filled in from reference TRBV7-8 and TRBJ1-2, reads GAGVSQSPRYKVAKRGQDVALRCDPISGHVSLFWYQQALGQGPEFLTYFQNEAQLDKSGLPSDRFFAERPEGSVSTLKIQRTQQEDSAVYLCASSLAVQGGYGYTFGSGTRLTVV.

This clonotype was counted only a few times. The chain joins TRBV20-1 to TRBJ2-5; 9 bases are a match to TRBD1. CDR1 is DFQATT, CDR2 SNEGSKA, per germline (reference sequence). Trimming at V came to 0 bases and at J to 6 bases, leaving 5 bases not matched to a gene. The CDR3 length is 14 residues. The CDR3 DNA reads TGCAGTGCTAGAGATCCGGACAGGGGACAGACCCAGTACTTC. Translating gives CSARDPDRGQTQYF.

V and J are TRBV7-9 and TRBJ2-5; D might be TRBD2 (5 bases). The V gene lost 5 bases and the J gene lost 4 bases, with 20 bases spanning the gap. This CDR3 region has 16 residues. Germline values: CDR1 SEHNR, CDR2 FQNEAQ (reference sequence). CDR3 nucleotides: TGTGCCAGCAGCCCGCGGGCCGACCTTTCGGGAGAGACCCAGTACTTC. This sequence encodes CASSPRADLSGETQYF.

This clonotype turned up a few times. The rearrangement joins TRBV10-3 to TRBJ2-4, with D tentatively TRBD2 (6 bases). V was cut by 3 bases and J by 0 bases, with 18 bases left in between. The CDR3 totals 18 residues. The germline gives CDR1 ENHRY, CDR2 SYGVKD. The CDR3 protein is CAISDPSVAGRAKNIQYF. For the CDR3, the DNA is TGTGCCATCAGTGACCCCTCGGTGGCGGGAAGAGCCAAAAACATTCAGTACTTC.

This clonotype was seen only a few times. The gene calls are TRBV19 and TRBJ2-5, with TRBD2 matching over 8 bases. The CDR3 is 15 residues long. The ends lost 4 bases at V and 5 bases at J; junction bases unmatched: 9. Germline V gene sequence: CDR1 LNHDA, CDR2 SQIVND (reference sequence). The CDR3 DNA reads TGTGCCAGTAGTACCAGCGGGAGATTGTGGGAGACCCAGTACTTC. It codes for CASSTSGRLWETQYF.

This chain uses TRBV5-5 with TRBJ2-2; D gene unclear. This CDR3 is built from 14 residues. Germline V lookup: CDR1 SGHKS, CDR2 YYEKEE (reference sequence). Trimming took off 4 bases at V and 4 bases at J, with 11 bases between the two ends. CDR3 in amino acids: CASSRIVGTGELFF. CDR3 DNA: TGTGCCAGCAGCAGAATAGTTGGCACCGGGGAGCTGTTTTTT.

The chain carries TRBV29-1 and TRBJ2-1, with D uncertain. This CDR3 is 13 amino acids long. V was cut by 5 bases and J by 3 bases, with 11 bases left in between. Germline CDR1 reads SQVTM; CDR2 reads ANQGSEA. DNA of the CDR3: TGCAGCGTTAGAGGACGGAACTACAATGAGCAGTTCTTC. Its translation: CSVRGRNYNEQFF.

This chain joins TRBV10-3 and TRBJ2-5, with D possibly TRBD1 on 5 matching bases. Germline CDR1 reads ENHRY; CDR2 reads SYGVKD. This CDR3 contains 15 residues. The germline V and J ends were trimmed by 2 bases and 5 bases, with 15 bases remaining between them. The CDR3 nucleotides read TGTGCCATCAGTGAGCAGGGATTCTTTGGCGAGACCCAGTACTTC. Protein: CAISEQGFFGETQYF.

Only a few counts were recorded for this clonotype. The chain couples TRBV9 to TRBJ1-4; 7 nucleotides align to TRBD1. Looked up from germline, CDR1 is SGDLS and CDR2 is YYNGEE. Unmatched junction bases numbered 6, after V lost 4 bases and J lost 0 bases. The CDR3 contains 16 residues. This CDR3 is CASSPSGQATNEKLFF. The CDR3 DNA reads as TGTGCCAGCAGCCCAAGCGGACAGGCAACTAATGAAAAACTGTTTTTT.

The V and J genes are TRBV28 and TRBJ1-5; TRBD1 aligns across 7 bases. The J segment lost 7 bases and the V segment lost 4 bases, leaving 10 bases of the junction unmatched. The CDR3 loop spans 15 amino acids. Germline values: CDR1 MDHEN, CDR2 SYDVKM. The CDR3 region has the DNA TGTGCCAGCAGTTGGGACAGCCCGATTCGGCAGCCCCAGCATTTT. As protein: CASSWDSPIRQPQHF.

The rearrangement uses TRBV7-9 and TRBJ2-7; 10 nucleotides match TRBD1. The junction had 8 bases not matched to a gene; V was cut back by 5 bases and J by 4 bases. Germline V gives CDR1 SEHNR, CDR2 FQNEAQ (reference sequence). The CDR3 consists of 15 residues. The CDR3 DNA reads TGTGCCAGCAGCGCTCCGGGACAGGGGTCATACGAGCAGTACTTC. As protein: CASSAPGQGSYEQYF.

The chain has TRBV27 and TRBJ2-5, with D hard to call. V was pared by 5 bases and J by 5 bases, with 12 bases between. CDR1 is MNHEY, CDR2 SMNVEV, per germline (reference sequence). The CDR3 covers 13 residues. CDR3 in DNA: TGTGCCAGCAGTCCCTCACATGGGGAGACCCAGTACTTC. It is translated as CASSPSHGETQYF.

The chain has TRBV5-1 and TRBJ2-5; D is undetermined. The J call is in doubt because the DNA end fits TRBJ2-7 better. The CDR3 is made up of 15 amino acids. Germline lookup yields CDR1 SGHRS and CDR2 YFSETQ. This chain's CDR3 is CASSLIDPGPYEQYF. The CDR3 DNA reads as TGCGCCAGCAGCTTGATCGACCCCGGACCCTACGAGCAGTACTTC.

In its sample, this clonotype was seen a few times. V gene TRBV19 combines with J gene TRBJ1-1; D is undetermined. Deletions cut 8 bases from V and 2 bases from J, with 9 bases between. Germline V gives CDR1 LNHDA, CDR2 SQIVND (reference sequence). The CDR3 has 12 residues. This chain's CDR3 is CASASSNTEAFF. DNA of the CDR3: TGTGCCAGTGCATCTTCCAACACTGAAGCTTTCTTT.